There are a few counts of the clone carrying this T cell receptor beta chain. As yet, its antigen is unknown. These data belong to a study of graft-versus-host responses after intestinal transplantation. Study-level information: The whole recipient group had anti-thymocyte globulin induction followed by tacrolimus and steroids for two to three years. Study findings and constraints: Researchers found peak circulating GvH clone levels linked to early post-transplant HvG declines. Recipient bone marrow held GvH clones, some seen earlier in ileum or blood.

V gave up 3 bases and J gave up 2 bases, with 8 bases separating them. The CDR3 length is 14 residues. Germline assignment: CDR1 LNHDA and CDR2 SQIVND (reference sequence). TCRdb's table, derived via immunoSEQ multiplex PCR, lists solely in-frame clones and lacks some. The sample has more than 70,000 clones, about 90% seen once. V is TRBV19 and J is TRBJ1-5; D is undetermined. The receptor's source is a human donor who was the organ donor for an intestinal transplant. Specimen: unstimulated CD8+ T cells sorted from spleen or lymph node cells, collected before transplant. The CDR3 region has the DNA TGTGCCAGTAGTATCTGGGGAGGCAATCAGCCCCAGCATTTT. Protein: CASSIWGGNQPQHF.